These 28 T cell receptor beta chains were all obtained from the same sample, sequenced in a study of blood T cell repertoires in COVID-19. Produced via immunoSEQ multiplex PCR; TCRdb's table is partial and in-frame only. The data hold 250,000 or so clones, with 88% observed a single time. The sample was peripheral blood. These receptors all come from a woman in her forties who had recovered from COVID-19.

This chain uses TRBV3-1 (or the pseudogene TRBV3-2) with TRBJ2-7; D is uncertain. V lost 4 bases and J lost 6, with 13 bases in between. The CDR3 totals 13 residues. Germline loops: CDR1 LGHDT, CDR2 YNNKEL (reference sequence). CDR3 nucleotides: TGTGCCAGCAGCCGCGGAGACCTCTCCGAGCAGTACTTC. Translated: CASSRGDLSEQYF.

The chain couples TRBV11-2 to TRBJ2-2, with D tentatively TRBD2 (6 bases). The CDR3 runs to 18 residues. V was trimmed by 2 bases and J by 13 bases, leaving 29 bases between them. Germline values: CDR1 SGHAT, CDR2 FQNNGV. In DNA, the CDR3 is TGTGCCAGCAGCTTATATCCCCGCGGGAAGGATGGTCCTGGGTTGCTGTTTTTT. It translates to CASSLYPRGKDGPGLLFF.

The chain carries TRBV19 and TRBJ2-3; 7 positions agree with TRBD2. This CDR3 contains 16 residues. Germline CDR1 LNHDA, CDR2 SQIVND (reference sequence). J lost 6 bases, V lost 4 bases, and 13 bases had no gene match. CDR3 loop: CASSKAGLPPQDTQYF. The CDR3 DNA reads TGTGCCAGTAGTAAAGCGGGACTACCACCACAGGATACGCAGTATTTT.

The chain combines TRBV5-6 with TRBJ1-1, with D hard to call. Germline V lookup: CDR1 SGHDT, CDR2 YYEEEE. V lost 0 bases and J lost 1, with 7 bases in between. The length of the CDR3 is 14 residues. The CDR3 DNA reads TGTGCCAGCAGCTTGGTTGGCCGGAACACTGAAGCTTTCTTT. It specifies CASSLVGRNTEAFF.

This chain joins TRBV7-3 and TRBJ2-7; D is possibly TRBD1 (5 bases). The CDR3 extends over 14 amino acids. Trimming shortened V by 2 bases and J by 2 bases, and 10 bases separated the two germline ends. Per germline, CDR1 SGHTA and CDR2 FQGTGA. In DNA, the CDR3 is TGTGCCAGCAGCTTAGGTGTGGGGCCCTACGAGCAGTACTTC. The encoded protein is CASSLGVGPYEQYF. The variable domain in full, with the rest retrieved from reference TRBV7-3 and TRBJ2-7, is GAGVSQTPSNKVTEKGKYVELRCDPISGHTALYWYRQSLGQGPEFLIYFQGTGAADDSGLPNDRFFAVRPEGSVSTLKIQRTERGDSAVYLCASSLGVGPYEQYFGPGTRLTVT.

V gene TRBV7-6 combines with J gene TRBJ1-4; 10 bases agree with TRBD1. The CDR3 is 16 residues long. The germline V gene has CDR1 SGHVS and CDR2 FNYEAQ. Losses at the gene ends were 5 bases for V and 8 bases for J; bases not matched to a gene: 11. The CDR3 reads CASSLGGQGKREKLFF. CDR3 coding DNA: TGTGCCAGCAGCCTAGGGGGACAGGGGAAGCGGGAAAAACTGTTTTTT.

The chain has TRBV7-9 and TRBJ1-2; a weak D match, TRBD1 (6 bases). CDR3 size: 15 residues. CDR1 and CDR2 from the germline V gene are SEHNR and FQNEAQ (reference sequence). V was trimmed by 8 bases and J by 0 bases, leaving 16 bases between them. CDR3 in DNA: TGTGCCAGCGACCCGACCGACAGGCCTAACTATGGCTACACCTTC. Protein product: CASDPTDRPNYGYTF.

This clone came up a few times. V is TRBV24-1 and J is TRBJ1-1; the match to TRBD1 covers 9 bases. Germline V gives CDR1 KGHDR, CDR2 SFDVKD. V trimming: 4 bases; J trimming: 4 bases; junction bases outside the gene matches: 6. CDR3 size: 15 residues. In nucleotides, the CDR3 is TGTGCCACCAGTGACCCCGGGACAGGGACCACTGAAGCTTTCTTT. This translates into CATSDPGTGTTEAFF.

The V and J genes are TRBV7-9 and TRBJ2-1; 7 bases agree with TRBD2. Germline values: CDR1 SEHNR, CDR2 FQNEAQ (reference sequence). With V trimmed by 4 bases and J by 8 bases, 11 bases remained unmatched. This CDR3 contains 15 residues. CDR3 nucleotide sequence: TGTGCCAGCAGCTCCCCCGGCGGGAGTACCGATGAGCAGTTCTTC. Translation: CASSSPGGSTDEQFF.

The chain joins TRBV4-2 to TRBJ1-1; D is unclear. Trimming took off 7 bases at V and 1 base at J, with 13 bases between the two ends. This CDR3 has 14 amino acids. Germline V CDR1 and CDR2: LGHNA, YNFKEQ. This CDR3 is CASTGGKANTEAFF. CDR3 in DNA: TGTGCCAGCACTGGAGGGAAGGCGAACACTGAAGCTTTCTTT.

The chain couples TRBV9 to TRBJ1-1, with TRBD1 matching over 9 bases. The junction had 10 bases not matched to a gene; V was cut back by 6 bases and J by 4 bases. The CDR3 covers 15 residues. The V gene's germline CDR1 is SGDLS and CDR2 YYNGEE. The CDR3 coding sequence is TGTGCCAGCACCCCCACAGGGGGCCCGGGCACTGAAGCTTTCTTT. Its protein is CASTPTGGPGTEAFF.

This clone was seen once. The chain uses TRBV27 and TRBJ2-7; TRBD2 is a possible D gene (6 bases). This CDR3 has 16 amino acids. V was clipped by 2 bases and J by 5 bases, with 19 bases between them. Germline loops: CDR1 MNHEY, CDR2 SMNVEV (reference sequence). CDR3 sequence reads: CASSLRAGTRLDEQYF. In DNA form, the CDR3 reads TGTGCCAGCAGTTTACGGGCCGGGACTCGCCTCGACGAGCAGTACTTC.

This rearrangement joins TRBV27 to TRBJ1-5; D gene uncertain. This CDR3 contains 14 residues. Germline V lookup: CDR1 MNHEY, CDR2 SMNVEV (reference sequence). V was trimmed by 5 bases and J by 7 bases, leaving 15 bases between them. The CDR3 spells CASSPTPLPQPQHF. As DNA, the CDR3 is TGTGCCAGCAGTCCCACGCCACTCCCGCAGCCCCAGCATTTT.

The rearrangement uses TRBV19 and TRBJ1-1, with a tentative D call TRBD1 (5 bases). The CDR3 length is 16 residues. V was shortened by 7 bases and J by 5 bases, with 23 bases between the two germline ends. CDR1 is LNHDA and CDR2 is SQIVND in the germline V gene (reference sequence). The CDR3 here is CASTPPVGQGRTEAFF. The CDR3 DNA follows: TGTGCCAGTACCCCCCCGGTGGGGCAGGGTAGGACTGAAGCTTTCTTT.

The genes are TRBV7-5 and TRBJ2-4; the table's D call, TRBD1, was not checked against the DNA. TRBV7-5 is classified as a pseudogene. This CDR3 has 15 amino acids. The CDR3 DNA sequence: TGTGCCAGAAGCCCCCACAGGTTAGCCAAAAACATTCAGTACTTC. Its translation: CARSPHRLAKNIQYF.

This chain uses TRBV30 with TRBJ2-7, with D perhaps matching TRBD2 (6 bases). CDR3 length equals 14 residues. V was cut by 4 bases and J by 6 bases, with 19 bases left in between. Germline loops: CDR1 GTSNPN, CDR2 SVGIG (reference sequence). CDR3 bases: TGTGCCTGGACCCCCATGGGGTTGGGGGGCGAGCAGTACTTC. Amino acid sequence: CAWTPMGLGGEQYF.

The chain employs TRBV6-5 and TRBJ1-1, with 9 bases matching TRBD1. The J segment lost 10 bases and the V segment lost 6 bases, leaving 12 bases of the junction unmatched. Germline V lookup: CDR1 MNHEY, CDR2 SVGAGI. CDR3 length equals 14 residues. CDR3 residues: CASSSNRGHGGAFF. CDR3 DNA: TGTGCCAGCAGCTCGAACAGGGGGCATGGGGGAGCTTTCTTT.

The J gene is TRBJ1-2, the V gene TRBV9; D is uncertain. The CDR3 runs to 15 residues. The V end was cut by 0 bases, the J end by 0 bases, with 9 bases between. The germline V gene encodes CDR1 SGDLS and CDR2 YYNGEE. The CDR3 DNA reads TGTGCCAGCAGCGTAGTGGCGGATGCTAACTATGGCTACACCTTC. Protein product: CASSVVADANYGYTF.

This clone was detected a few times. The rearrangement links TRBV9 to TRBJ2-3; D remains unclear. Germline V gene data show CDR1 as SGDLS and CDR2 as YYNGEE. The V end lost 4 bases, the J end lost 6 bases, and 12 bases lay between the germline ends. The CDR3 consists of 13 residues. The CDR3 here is CASSPQVSDTQYF. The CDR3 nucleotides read TGTGCCAGCAGCCCCCAGGTCTCGGATACGCAGTATTTT.

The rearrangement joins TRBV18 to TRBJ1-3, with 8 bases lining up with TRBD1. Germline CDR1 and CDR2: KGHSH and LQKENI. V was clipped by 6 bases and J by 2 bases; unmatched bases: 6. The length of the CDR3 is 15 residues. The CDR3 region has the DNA TGTGCCAGCTCCCAAACAGGGGGAACTGGAAACACCATATATTTT. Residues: CASSQTGGTGNTIYF.

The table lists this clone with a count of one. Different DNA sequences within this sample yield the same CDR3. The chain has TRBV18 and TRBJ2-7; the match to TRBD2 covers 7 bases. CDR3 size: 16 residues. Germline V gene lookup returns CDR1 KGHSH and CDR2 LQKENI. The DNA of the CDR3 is TGTGCTAGCTCACCCCCGGGGGGAAAAAGAACCTACGAGCAGTACGTC. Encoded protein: CASSPPGGKRTYEQYV.

CDR3 sequence (DNA): TGTGCCAGCAGCCCCGACAGGGACTATGGCTACACCTTC. Translated, it gives CASSPDRDYGYTF. The chain has TRBV11-3 and TRBJ1-2; 7 nucleotides match TRBD1. The CDR3 extends over 13 amino acids. CDR1 and CDR2 (germline): SGHNT, YENEEA. V lost 5 bases to trimming and J lost 3 bases; unmatched junction nucleotides: 3.

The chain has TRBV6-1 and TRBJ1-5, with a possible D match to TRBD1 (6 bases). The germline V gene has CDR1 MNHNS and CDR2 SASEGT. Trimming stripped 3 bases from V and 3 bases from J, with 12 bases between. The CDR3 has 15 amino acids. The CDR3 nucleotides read TGTGCCAGCAGTGAGGGGGGGGCGGTCAATCAGCCCCAGCATTTT. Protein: CASSEGGAVNQPQHF.

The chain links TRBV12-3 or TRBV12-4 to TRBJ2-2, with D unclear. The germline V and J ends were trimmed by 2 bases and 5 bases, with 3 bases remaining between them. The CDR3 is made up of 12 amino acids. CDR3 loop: CASSLTTGELFF. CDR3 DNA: TGTGCCAGCAGTTTAACAACCGGGGAGCTGTTTTTT.

CDR3 bases: TGTGCCAGCTCACCACCGTCGGCGGGAGGCAATCAGCCCCAGCATTTT. This sequence encodes CASSPPSAGGNQPQHF. This chain links TRBV18 with TRBJ1-5, with no clear D. The CDR3 extends over 16 amino acids. V was clipped by 0 bases and J by 2 bases, with 11 bases between them. The germline CDR1 and CDR2 sequences are KGHSH and LQKENI.

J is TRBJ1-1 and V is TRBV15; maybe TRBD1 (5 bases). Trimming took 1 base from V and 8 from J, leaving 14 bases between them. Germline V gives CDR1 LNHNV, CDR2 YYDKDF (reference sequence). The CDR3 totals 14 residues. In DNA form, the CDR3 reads TGTGCCACCAGCAGAGGGGGCCCGGGAGGAGAAGCTTTCTTT. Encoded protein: CATSRGGPGGEAFF.

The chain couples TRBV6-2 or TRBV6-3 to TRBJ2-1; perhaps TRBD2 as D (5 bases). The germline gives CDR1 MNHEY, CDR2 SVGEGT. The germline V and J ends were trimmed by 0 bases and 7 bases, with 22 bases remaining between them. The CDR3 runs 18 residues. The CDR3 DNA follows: TGTGCCAGCAGTTACTCGAATCGGCGTAGGCTAGCCGGGAATGAGCAGTTCTTC. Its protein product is CASSYSNRRRLAGNEQFF.

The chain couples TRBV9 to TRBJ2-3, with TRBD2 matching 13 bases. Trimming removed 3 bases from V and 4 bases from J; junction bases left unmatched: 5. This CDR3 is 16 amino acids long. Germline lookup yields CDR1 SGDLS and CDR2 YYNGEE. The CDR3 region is CASSAPGLAGSDTQYF. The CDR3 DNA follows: TGTGCCAGCAGCGCACCGGGACTAGCGGGGTCAGATACGCAGTATTTT.